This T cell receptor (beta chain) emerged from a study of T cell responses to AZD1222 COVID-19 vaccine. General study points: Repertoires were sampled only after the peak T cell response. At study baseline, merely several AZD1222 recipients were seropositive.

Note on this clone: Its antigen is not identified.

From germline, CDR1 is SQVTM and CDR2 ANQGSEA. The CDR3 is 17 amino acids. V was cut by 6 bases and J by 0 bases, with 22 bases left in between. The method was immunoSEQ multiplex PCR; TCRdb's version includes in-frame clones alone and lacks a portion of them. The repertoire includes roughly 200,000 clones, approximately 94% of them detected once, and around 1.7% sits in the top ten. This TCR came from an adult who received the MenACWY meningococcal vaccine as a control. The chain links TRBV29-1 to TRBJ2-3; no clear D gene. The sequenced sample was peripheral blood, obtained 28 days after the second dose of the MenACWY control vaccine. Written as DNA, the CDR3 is TGCAGCGTCCTGGACGTGAGTTGGGCCGAAAGCACAGATACGCAGTATTTT. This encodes CSVLDVSWAESTDTQYF.